This T cell receptor (beta chain) was observed in a study of blood T cell repertoires in COVID-19. Overall study context: T cells, B-cell-depleted T cells, or PBMCs supplied cDNA or gDNA.

The CDR3 runs 16 residues. The V and J ends lost 2 bases and 0 bases respectively, with 12 bases between them. CDR1 SGHTA and CDR2 FQGNSA come from the germline V gene. This clone has just one count. Clones were read by immunoSEQ multiplex PCR, and TCRdb kept only the in-frame ones, dropping some. The sample carries around 110,000 clones, 89% recorded once. V gene TRBV7-2 combines with J gene TRBJ2-3; TRBD2 might be the D (6 bases). The sequencing input was peripheral blood. The source of this sequence is a man aged 40-50 years with active or convalescent COVID-19. The CDR3 region has the DNA TGTGCCAGCAGCTTATTGGGGCGGGAAAGCACAGATACGCAGTATTTT. It translates to CASSLLGRESTDTQYF.